These T cell receptor beta chains were read from a single sample in a study of shared clonotypes between healthy human individuals. Generated by immunoSEQ multiplex PCR, the TCRdb table keeps only in-frame clones and is missing some. The sample records nearly 1 million clones, about three quarters being singletons. Source material: memory CD4+ T cells sorted from blood. These receptors came from a man aged 18 to 30 in good health. The CDR3 runs from the conserved cysteine through the conserved F or W. The order of the fields is clone size, V gene, J gene, D gene, CDR3 DNA, CDR3 protein. A D gene is named only where the DNA matches it firmly. Where a row states a size, it is once, few, many or the class of an expanded clone; other rows omit it.

.	TRBV7-9	TRBJ2-5	.	TGTGCCACCGGGCCCGGGGAGACCCAGTACTTC	CATGPGETQYF
once	TRBV5-1	TRBJ1-6	TRBD1	TGCGCCAGCAGCCGGAACCTGGGACAGGGGGCAAATTCACCCCTCCACTTT	CASSRNLGQGANSPLHF
.	TRBV19	TRBJ1-4	.	TGTGCCAGTAGTGTCTCAGGGGCGCCTAATGAAAAACTGTTTTTT	CASSVSGAPNEKLFF
.	TRBV9	TRBJ2-5	TRBD2	TGTGCCAGCAGCGTAGCTCTGACTAGCGGGGGGCAAGAGACCCAGTACTTC	CASSVALTSGGQETQYF
.	TRBV10-3	TRBJ1-1	TRBD1	TGTGCCATCAGTGCCGGGACAGGGCATAGTGAAGCTTTCTTT	CAISAGTGHSEAFF
few	TRBV10-3	TRBJ1-1	.	TGTGCCATCAGCCCGAGGGGGGCGGACACTGAAGCTTTCTTT	CAISPRGADTEAFF
few	TRBV28	TRBJ2-1	TRBD1	TGTGCCAGCAGAGACGGACAGGGGCAACACAATGAGCAGTTCTTC	CASRDGQGQHNEQFF
.	TRBV19	TRBJ1-1	TRBD1	TGTGCCAGTACCAGGACAGGGGACACTGAAGCTTTCTTT	CASTRTGDTEAFF
.	TRBV30	TRBJ2-3	.	TGTGCCTGGAGTCCTGGACAGAAAGGAAATACGCAGTATTTT	CAWSPGQKGNTQYF
.	TRBV10-3	TRBJ1-3	.	TGTGCCATCAGTGAGTCAGTCTCTGGAAACACCATATATTTT	CAISESVSGNTIYF
.	TRBV4-3	TRBJ1-1	.	TGCGCCAGCAGCCAAGAAGTTACTGGGTCGTACACTGAAGCTTTCTTT	CASSQEVTGSYTEAFF
few	TRBV6-1	TRBJ2-2	TRBD1	TGTGCCAGCAGTGAGGGGACAGGGGGTTTGGTCGGGGAGCTGTTTTTT	CASSEGTGGLVGELFF
many	TRBV11-3	TRBJ2-2	.	TGTGCCAGCAGCTCACAGGGTATGACCGGGGAGCTGTTTTTT	CASSSQGMTGELFF
few	TRBV9	TRBJ2-5	.	TGTGCCAGCAGCGTAGAGGTGGGAGGCCCTTCCCAGTACTTC	CASSVEVGGPSQYF
.	TRBV10-2	TRBJ1-2	TRBD1	TGCGCCAGCAGTGATGGCAGGGGGAAACCTTATGGCTACACCTTC	CASSDGRGKPYGYTF
.	TRBV23-1	TRBJ2-1	.	TGCGCCAGCAACTACGTAGGTGAGCAGTTCTTC	CASNYVGEQFF
.	TRBV30	TRBJ2-7	.	TGTGCCTGGAGTATGAGCGGGCCCCCTCGAGAGCAGTACTTC	CAWSMSGPPREQYF
.	TRBV28	TRBJ2-4	.	TGTGCCAGCAGTTTTGGCGGAGTCGAGAACATTCAGTACTTC	CASSFGGVENIQYF
.	TRBV28	TRBJ2-2	.	TGTGCCAGCAGTTCCCCACCCCAGGGAGTTGGCGGGGAGCTGTTTTTT	CASSSPPQGVGGELFF
.	TRBV6-6	TRBJ1-4	TRBD1	TGTGCCAGCAGTTCCCCCATGGGACAGGGACCCGAAAAACTGTTTTTT	CASSSPMGQGPEKLFF
.	TRBV28	TRBJ2-5	.	TGTGCCAGCAGGAACGGGGGTGCGGAGACCCAGTACTTC	CASRNGGAETQYF
.	TRBV15	TRBJ2-3	TRBD2	TGTGCCACCAGCAGGGAGTACGGGACTAGCAACCATCCGGATACGCAGTATTTT	CATSREYGTSNHPDTQYF
.	TRBV5-5	TRBJ2-7	TRBD1	TGTGCCAGCAGCAGGGACTCCGGGACAGGGGGCAACGAGCAGTACTTC	CASSRDSGTGGNEQYF
few	TRBV14	TRBJ2-3	TRBD2	TGTGCCAGCAGCCTTGGGACTAGCGGGGGCCTTACGCAGTATTTT	CASSLGTSGGLTQYF
.	TRBV5-1	TRBJ1-6	TRBD1	TGCGCCAGCAGCGTGGACAGGGGCTATAATTCACCCCTCCACTTT	CASSVDRGYNSPLHF
.	TRBV7-2	TRBJ1-1	.	TGTGCCAGCAGCACACACCCGGGGACTGAAGCTTTCTTT	CASSTHPGTEAFF
.	TRBV19	TRBJ2-1	.	TGTGCCAGTAGTTCGGAAGGCAGCTCCTACAATGAGCAGTTCTTC	CASSSEGSSYNEQFF
once	TRBV19	TRBJ1-2	.	TGTGCCAGTATTGCTGCGGACAGAAGAAACTATGGCTACACCTTC	CASIAADRRNYGYTF
.	TRBV6-5	TRBJ1-2	TRBD1	TGTGCCAGCAGTGGACAGGGAGGCTACACCTTC	CASSGQGGYTF
.	TRBV18	TRBJ2-1	TRBD2	TGTGCCAGCTCACGGACGACTAGCGGGAGTGGCTCCAATGAGCAGTTCTTC	CASSRTTSGSGSNEQFF
once	TRBV11-2	TRBJ2-2	TRBD2	TGTGCCAGCAGCTTTGCTAGCGGGGGGGCCGGGGAGCTGTTTTTT	CASSFASGGAGELFF
.	TRBV15	TRBJ1-5	TRBD1	TGTGCCACCAGCACCGGGGACAGGGCTCAGCCCCAGCATTTT	CATSTGDRAQPQHF
.	TRBV28	TRBJ1-2	TRBD1	TGTGCCAGCAGGTGGACAGGGTCGGTCTATGGCTACACCTTC	CASRWTGSVYGYTF
.	TRBV11-2	TRBJ1-3	TRBD1	TGTGCCAGCAGCCTGACAGGGGGCTTTGGAAACACCATATATTTT	CASSLTGGFGNTIYF
.	TRBV11-3	TRBJ2-7	TRBD2	TGTGCCAGCAGCTTAAGGAGCGGGACTTCCTACGAGCAGTACTTC	CASSLRSGTSYEQYF
.	TRBV28	TRBJ1-1	.	TGTGCCAGCACCGGGGGGAACACTGAAGCTTTCTTT	CASTGGNTEAFF
.	TRBV5-4	TRBJ2-3	.	TGTGCCAGCAACCCGACGGTGGGGGGAAATACAGATACGCAGTATTTT	CASNPTVGGNTDTQYF